The next 25 T cell receptor beta chains were all read from a single sample in a study of control samples from healthy donors and cancer patients. Here immunoSEQ multiplex PCR was the method, and the copy in TCRdb shows in-frame clones only, minus some. The table lists roughly 160,000 clones, around 94% of them singletons. The sequenced sample consisted of PBMCs. Every receptor here comes from a man aged 55 to 70 with colorectal cancer.

The chain is built from TRBV21-1 and TRBJ2-5; whether TRBD2, the table's D call, matches the DNA was not checked. TRBV21-1 is a listed pseudogene. This CDR3 contains 14 residues. CDR3 in DNA: TGTGCCAGCAGCGTAACTACGGGGCAAGAGACCCAGTACTTC. It specifies CASSVTTGQETQYF.

V usage is TRBV12-3 or TRBV12-4 and J usage is TRBJ1-5; D perhaps matches TRBD1 (6 bases). V lost 4 bases, J lost 7 bases, and 11 bases lay in between. This CDR3 is built from 13 residues. In nucleotides, the CDR3 is TGTGCCAGCAGTTACAGGGTAGGACAGCCCCAGCATTTT. As protein: CASSYRVGQPQHF.

The chain employs TRBV6-5 and TRBJ1-2; TRBD1 aligns across 8 bases. Germline V gene sequence: CDR1 MNHEY, CDR2 SVGAGI. The V segment lost 2 bases and the J segment 7 bases; nucleotides outside the gene matches: 9. The CDR3 is 15 amino acids. DNA for the CDR3: TGTGCCAGCAGTTACCCATCAGACAGGGGAGGTGGCTACACCTTC. Residues: CASSYPSDRGGGYTF.

This sequence joins TRBV27 and TRBJ1-3; D is uncertain. The CDR3 spans 15 residues. With 3 bases removed from V and 4 bases from J, the gap between germline ends came to 13 bases. CDR1 is MNHEY and CDR2 is SMNVEV in the germline V gene (reference sequence). Here the CDR3 DNA reads TGTGCCAGCAGTTTTAGCGCGAGGAGCGGAAACACCATATATTTT. Its translation is CASSFSARSGNTIYF.

The J gene is TRBJ2-7, the V gene TRBV10-1; D gene uncertain. This CDR3 is built from 15 residues. V was shortened by 4 bases and J by 0 bases, with 13 bases between the two germline ends. Germline V gene sequence: CDR1 WNHNN, CDR2 SYGVQD (reference sequence). CDR3 in amino acids: CASSASAESSYEQYF. DNA for the CDR3: TGCGCCAGCAGTGCCAGCGCGGAGAGCTCCTACGAGCAGTACTTC.

The genes are TRBV6-6 and TRBJ1-6, with D unclear. V lost 0 bases to trimming and J lost 9 bases, with 9 bases between them. Germline-derived CDR1 and CDR2 are MNHNY and SVGAGI (reference sequence). The CDR3 totals 14 residues. CDR3 nucleotides: TGTGCCAGCAGTTACTCTGACTCGGGTTCACCCCTCCACTTT. Translated, it gives CASSYSDSGSPLHF.

V and J are TRBV11-2 and TRBJ2-1; D remains unclear. This CDR3 contains 17 residues. The germline V and J ends were trimmed by 0 bases and 3 bases, with 15 bases remaining between them. Germline V gene data show CDR1 as SGHAT and CDR2 as FQNNGV. CDR3 DNA sequence: TGTGCCAGCAGCTTAGAAGGGAACAGAAACTTCTACAATGAGCAGTTCTTC. The encoded protein is CASSLEGNRNFYNEQFF.

J is TRBJ2-5 and V is TRBV5-4; 9 bases are shared with TRBD1. Germline lookup yields CDR1 SGHNT and CDR2 YYREEE (reference sequence). V gave up 3 bases and J gave up 5 bases; unmatched junction bases: 5. The CDR3 covers 14 residues. CDR3 in DNA: TGTGCCAGCAGCTCCGGGACAGGGTTGGAGACCCAGTACTTC. Its translation is CASSSGTGLETQYF.

The J gene is TRBJ1-1, the V gene TRBV19; 7 nucleotides agree with TRBD1. The germline V gene has CDR1 LNHDA and CDR2 SQIVND (reference sequence). This CDR3 has 16 residues. The trim removed 7 bases at V and 0 bases at J, leaving 11 bases unmatched. In DNA form, the CDR3 reads TGTGCCAGTACGCCGGGACAGAAAAGTATGAACACTGAAGCTTTCTTT. Translating gives CASTPGQKSMNTEAFF. The full variable domain, its missing parts supplied by reference TRBV19 and TRBJ1-1, is DGGITQSPKYLFRKEGQNVTLSCEQNLNHDAMYWYRQDPGQGLRLIYYSQIVNDFQKGDIAEGYSVSREKKESFPLTVTSAQKNPTAFYLCASTPGQKSMNTEAFFGQGTRLTVV.

This clone has only one observation. The genes are TRBV28 and TRBJ1-6; no clear D gene. V shed 10 bases and J shed 5 bases, with 18 bases lying between them. Germline CDR1 reads MDHEN; CDR2 reads SYDVKM. There are 15 residues in the CDR3. CDR3 protein: CATTAGKGHNSPLHF. In DNA form, the CDR3 reads TGTGCCACTACGGCTGGGAAGGGTCATAATTCACCCCTCCACTTT.

This chain joins TRBV7-9 and TRBJ1-1; 8 nucleotides agree with TRBD1. Germline V gene data show CDR1 as SEHNR and CDR2 as FQNEAQ (reference sequence). The V and J ends lost 4 bases and 11 bases, in that order; junction bases with no gene match: 9. The CDR3 is made up of 13 amino acids. As DNA, the CDR3 is TGTGCCAGCAGCTCGGGGACAGGCCGTCGGGCTTTCTTT. This sequence encodes CASSSGTGRRAFF.

The rearrangement uses TRBV18 and TRBJ1-1, with 10 positions matching TRBD1. Trimming cost V 4 bases and J 4 bases; bases outside gene matches: 9. The germline V gene has CDR1 KGHSH and CDR2 LQKENI. The CDR3 loop spans 16 amino acids. Here the CDR3 DNA reads TGTGCCAGCTCACAAGGACTCCGGACAGGGGGCACTGAAGCTTTCTTT. It encodes CASSQGLRTGGTEAFF.

This clone is a singleton in its sample. The rearrangement uses TRBV7-2 and TRBJ1-3; D is uncertain. Germline V gives CDR1 SGHTA, CDR2 FQGNSA. Trimming left V 1 base short and J 4 bases short, with 17 bases between. This CDR3 has 17 residues. The CDR3 nucleotides are TGTGCCAGCAGCTTAGAGGCCCAGTGGCTAGGAGGAAACACCATATATTTT. Amino acid sequence: CASSLEAQWLGGNTIYF.

This clone occurred once. The V gene is TRBV5-1, the J gene TRBJ2-3; D is uncertain. CDR3 length: 13 residues. The V and J ends lost 5 bases and 6 bases respectively, with 13 bases between them. Per the germline V gene, CDR1 is SGHRS and CDR2 is YFSETQ. The CDR3 region is CASSLTRWDTQYF. As DNA, the CDR3 is TGCGCCAGCAGTCTGACCAGGTGGGATACGCAGTATTTT.

The chain is built from TRBV6-1 and TRBJ2-7; D is uncertain. Germline-derived CDR1 and CDR2 are MNHNS and SASEGT. V was shortened by 1 base and J by 3 bases, with 7 bases between the two germline ends. There are 13 residues in the CDR3. CDR3 region: CASSEGISYEQYF. The CDR3 DNA reads TGTGCCAGCAGTGAAGGCATCAGCTACGAGCAGTACTTC.

The rearrangement uses TRBV5-1 and TRBJ2-7, with D possibly being TRBD2 (5 bases). Germline CDR1 reads SGHRS; CDR2 reads YFSETQ. V gave up 5 bases and J gave up 1 base, with 10 bases separating them. This CDR3 contains 13 residues. CDR3 DNA: TGCGCCAGCAGGCCGGCGGGTTCCTACGAGCAGTACTTC. Its translation: CASRPAGSYEQYF.

V usage is TRBV18 and J usage is TRBJ1-1; weak D call: TRBD1 (6 bases). The CDR3 loop spans 15 amino acids. V lost 3 bases and J 1 base, leaving 12 bases between the germline ends. Germline V gene sequence: CDR1 KGHSH, CDR2 LQKENI. CDR3 sequence (DNA): TGTGCCAGCTCACCCGAACCCAGGGGGAACACTGAAGCTTTCTTT. It specifies CASSPEPRGNTEAFF.

The V gene is TRBV28, the J gene TRBJ2-3, with D tentatively TRBD1 (5 bases). This CDR3 is 15 amino acids long. V lost 3 bases, J lost 1 base, and 11 bases lay in between. Germline V gene lookup returns CDR1 MDHEN and CDR2 SYDVKM. CDR3 residues: CASSLWGRGTDTQYF. CDR3 bases: TGTGCCAGCAGTTTGTGGGGCAGAGGCACAGATACGCAGTATTTT.

CDR3 protein: CASSAKSYTGELFF. The CDR3 DNA follows: TGTGCCAGCAGCGCAAAATCCTACACCGGGGAGCTGTTTTTT. The chain employs TRBV21-1 and TRBJ2-2. TRBV21-1 is described as a pseudogene. The CDR3 consists of 14 residues.

The chain is built from TRBV5-4 and TRBJ1-6, with D unresolved. CDR1 and CDR2 (germline): SGHNT, YYREEE (reference sequence). The CDR3 spans 16 residues. Between the trimmed V and J ends, which lost 1 base and 0 bases, there was a span of 8 bases. CDR3 sequence: CASSLTRSSYNSPLHF. Written as DNA, the CDR3 is TGTGCCAGCAGCTTGACCCGTAGCTCCTATAATTCACCCCTCCACTTT.

The chain links TRBV4-2 to TRBJ2-7; D unresolved. This CDR3 is built from 15 residues. Trimming took off 5 bases at V and 2 bases at J, with 16 bases between the two ends. CDR1 and CDR2 from the germline V gene are LGHNA and YNFKEQ. The DNA for the CDR3 is TGTGCCAGCAGCACCTCGGCCCAAAAGCCCTACGAGCAGTACTTC. Its protein product is CASSTSAQKPYEQYF.

The chain combines TRBV12-3 or TRBV12-4 with TRBJ1-4, with D perhaps TRBD1 (6 bases). V lost 7 bases and J lost 7, with 13 bases in between. CDR3 length equals 13 residues. The CDR3 DNA sequence: TGTGCCAGCACTAAACAGGGACGTGAAAAACTGTTTTTT. Protein product: CASTKQGREKLFF.

This chain uses TRBV11-1 with TRBJ2-3; TRBD2 agrees at 14 bases. V lost 5 bases, J lost 4 bases, and 5 bases stayed unmatched. The CDR3 runs to 16 residues. CDR1 and CDR2 from the germline V gene are SGHAT and FQDESV (reference sequence). The CDR3 nucleotides are TGTGCCAGCAGCCTCCGACTAGCGGGGGGGTCAGATACGCAGTATTTT. Its translation is CASSLRLAGGSDTQYF. The whole variable domain, filled in from reference TRBV11-1 and TRBJ2-3, reads EAEVAQSPRYKITEKSQAVAFWCDPISGHATLYWYRQILGQGPELLVQFQDESVVDDSQLPKDRFSAERLKGVDSTLKIQPAELGDSAMYLCASSLRLAGGSDTQYFGPGTRLTVL.

The genes are TRBV30 and TRBJ1-4; no firm D call. The ends were cut back, 1 base at V and 5 bases at J, with 14 bases in the middle. Per germline, CDR1 GTSNPN and CDR2 SVGIG (reference sequence). CDR3 length: 15 amino acids. CDR3 loop: CAWSGPGSGNEKLFF. CDR3 DNA sequence: TGTGCCTGGAGTGGCCCGGGATCGGGGAATGAAAAACTGTTTTTT.

The chain uses TRBV5-8 and TRBJ2-5, with D maybe TRBD2 (6 bases). V lost 1 base to trimming and J lost 4 bases, with 17 bases between them. Germline values: CDR1 SGHTS, CDR2 YDEGEE. This CDR3 spans 16 amino acids. CDR3 protein: CASSLSRGVGGETQYF. The DNA for the CDR3 is TGTGCCAGCAGCTTGTCGCGGGGCGTGGGTGGAGAGACCCAGTACTTC.